Included here is one TCR beta chain sequence, with context. The antigen is not known. This sample was taken from a study of siplizumab effects on memory and regulatory T cells. CDR3 size: 16 residues. Germline lookup yields CDR1 SGHTA and CDR2 FQGTGA. Trimming pared 2 bases from V and 4 bases from J, leaving 16 bases between. Generated by immunoSEQ multiplex PCR, the TCRdb table keeps only in-frame clones and is missing some. The sample consists of 57,000 or so clones, over 90% of them appearing once. General observations from the study: The suppressive capacity of proliferating Tregs from siplizumab cultures remained unconfirmed. The mean Treg-derived percentage of mappable alloreactive CD4+ clones was about 71% with siplizumab compared with about 30% in controls.

Specimen: CD8+ T cells sorted from blood. The gene calls are TRBV7-3 and TRBJ2-3; D is unresolved. This sequence was found in a human donor in good health. CDR3 sequence reads: CASSLLSGRSPDTQYF. CDR3 coding DNA: TGTGCCAGCAGCTTACTCTCTGGCCGCAGCCCAGATACGCAGTATTTT.